Each of the 13 T cell receptor beta chains below was sequenced from the same sample in a study of T cells in localized non-small cell lung cancer. The method was immunoSEQ multiplex PCR; TCRdb's version includes in-frame clones alone and lacks a portion of them. The sample lists tens of thousands of clones, roughly 84% occurring once. Sequencing used peripheral blood, obtained before any cancer treatment. The receptor source for this set is a male donor older than 55 with stage I squamous cell lung carcinoma.

V gene TRBV5-1 combines with J gene TRBJ1-2; 8 positions match TRBD1. Germline CDR1 reads SGHRS; CDR2 reads YFSETQ. Trimming cost V 1 base and J 0 bases; bases outside gene matches: 2. This CDR3 contains 15 residues. The chain's CDR3 is CASSLSTGANYGYTF. For the CDR3, the DNA is TGCGCCAGCAGCTTGTCGACAGGGGCTAACTATGGCTACACCTTC.

This chain joins TRBV7-2 and TRBJ2-2; 7 nucleotides line up with TRBD1. Germline CDR1 reads SGHTA; CDR2 reads FQGNSA. CDR3 length: 16 amino acids. V gave up 5 bases and J gave up 5 bases; unmatched junction bases: 11. For the CDR3, the DNA is TGTGCCAGCAGCAAAGAGGGACAGACAGGGACCGGGGAGCTGTTTTTT. It translates to CASSKEGQTGTGELFF. Based on the CDR3 plus reference TRBV7-2 and TRBJ2-2, the full variable domain is GAGVSQSPSNKVTEKGKDVELRCDPISGHTALYWYRQSLGQGLEFLIYFQGNSAPDKSGLPSDRFSAERTGGSVSTLTIQRTQQEDSAVYLCASSKEGQTGTGELFFGEGSRLTVL.

This chain connects TRBV6-5 to TRBJ2-7, with D perhaps matching TRBD1 or TRBD2 (6 bases each). V was shortened by 7 bases and J by 6 bases, with 22 bases between the two germline ends. The CDR3 is 15 amino acids. The germline V gene has CDR1 MNHEY and CDR2 SVGAGI. CDR3 DNA: TGTGCCAGCACCCAACGGGGGCTAGCTGGGGTCGAGCAGTACTTC. This encodes CASTQRGLAGVEQYF.

This chain joins TRBV20-1 and TRBJ1-1; no clear D gene. CDR1 DFQATT and CDR2 SNEGSKA come from the germline V gene (reference sequence). The CDR3 totals 11 residues. V was cut by 8 bases and J by 3 bases, with 10 bases left in between. The CDR3 sequence is CSTHRDTEAFF. The DNA for the CDR3 is TGCAGTACCCATAGGGACACTGAAGCTTTCTTT.

This chain connects TRBV7-6 to TRBJ2-7; tentative D call: TRBD2 (5 bases). Germline CDR1 and CDR2: SGHVS and FNYEAQ. The CDR3 is 13 residues long. V lost 2 bases to trimming and J lost 6 bases, with 11 bases between them. The CDR3 spells CASSLTWAGEQYF. As DNA, the CDR3 is TGTGCCAGCAGCTTAACATGGGCGGGCGAGCAGTACTTC.

Here the CDR3 DNA reads TGCAGCGCTCCCAGGGGCCCGAACACTGAAGCTTTCTTT. Its protein product is CSAPRGPNTEAFF. The chain couples TRBV29-1 to TRBJ1-1; possible D gene TRBD1, 6 bases. CDR1 and CDR2 (germline): SQVTM, ANQGSEA. This CDR3 has 13 amino acids. The ends were cut back, 7 bases at V and 1 base at J, with 13 bases in the middle.

The rearrangement links TRBV30 to TRBJ1-1; D gene uncertain. The CDR3 contains 12 residues. Trimming removed 2 bases at V and 3 bases at J, with 7 bases between. Germline CDR1 and CDR2: GTSNPN and SVGIG (reference sequence). CDR3: CAWSLGYTEAFF. In nucleotides, the CDR3 is TGTGCCTGGAGTTTGGGGTACACTGAAGCTTTCTTT.

The V and J genes are TRBV2 and TRBJ2-6; 7 bases line up with TRBD1. CDR1 is SNHLY, CDR2 FYNNEI, per germline. This CDR3 is 15 amino acids long. J was trimmed by 1 base and V by 7 bases; bases with no gene match: 4. CDR3 nucleotide sequence: TGTGCCAGCACCATGACAGGGTCTGGGGCCAACGTCCTGACTTTC. Amino acids: CASTMTGSGANVLTF.

V gene TRBV7-9 combines with J gene TRBJ2-2; D gene ambiguous. The CDR3 extends over 17 amino acids. Trimming cost V 3 bases and J 3 bases, with 17 bases left between them. Germline CDR1 is SEHNR and CDR2 is FQNEAQ (reference sequence). CDR3 sequence reads: CASSFSELGRDTGELFF. In nucleotides, the CDR3 is TGTGCCAGCAGCTTTAGTGAACTGGGTAGGGACACCGGGGAGCTGTTTTTT.

The V call is TRBV7-2, the J call TRBJ2-1, with D perhaps matching TRBD2 (6 bases). V shed 1 base and J shed 7 bases, with 11 bases lying between them. The CDR3 is made up of 14 amino acids. Germline V gives CDR1 SGHTA, CDR2 FQGNSA. The CDR3 sequence: CASSLEARGNEQFF. CDR3 DNA: TGTGCCAGCAGCTTAGAAGCCCGGGGGAATGAGCAGTTCTTC.

This chain connects TRBV6-1 to TRBJ2-1; D may be TRBD2 (5 bases). The V end lost 3 bases, the J end lost 7 bases, and 7 bases lay between the germline ends. Germline V lookup: CDR1 MNHNS, CDR2 SASEGT. The CDR3 contains 12 residues. In DNA form, the CDR3 reads TGTGCCAGCAGTGAGAGGGATAATGAGCAGTTCTTC. Amino acids: CASSERDNEQFF.

V gene TRBV5-6 combines with J gene TRBJ2-7; 7 bases fit TRBD1. CDR1 is SGHDT, CDR2 YYEEEE, per germline. The CDR3 runs 15 residues. The J segment lost 0 bases and the V segment lost 5 bases, leaving 8 bases of the junction unmatched. This chain's CDR3 is CASSSQGLYSYEQYF. CDR3 bases: TGTGCCAGCAGTTCACAGGGGTTGTACTCCTACGAGCAGTACTTC.

The chain combines TRBV10-3 with TRBJ2-3; tentative D call: TRBD1 (5 bases). The V and J ends lost 7 bases and 2 bases respectively, with 13 bases between them. The CDR3 covers 14 residues. Germline values: CDR1 ENHRY, CDR2 SYGVKD. The CDR3 nucleotides are TGTGCCATCAAAACGGGCAGGGACACAGATACGCAGTATTTT. Translation gives CAIKTGRDTDTQYF.